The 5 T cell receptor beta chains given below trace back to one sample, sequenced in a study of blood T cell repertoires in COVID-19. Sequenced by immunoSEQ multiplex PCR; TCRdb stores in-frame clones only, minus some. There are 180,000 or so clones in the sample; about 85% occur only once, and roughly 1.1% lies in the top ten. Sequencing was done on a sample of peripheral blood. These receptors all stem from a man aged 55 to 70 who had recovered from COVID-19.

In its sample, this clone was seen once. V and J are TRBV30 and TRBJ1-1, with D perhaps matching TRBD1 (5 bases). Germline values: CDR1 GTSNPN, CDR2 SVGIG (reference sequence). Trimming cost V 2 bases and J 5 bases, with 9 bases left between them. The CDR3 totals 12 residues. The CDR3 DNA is TGTGCCTGGAGTCCAGGGAGGACTGAAGCTTTCTTT. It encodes CAWSPGRTEAFF.

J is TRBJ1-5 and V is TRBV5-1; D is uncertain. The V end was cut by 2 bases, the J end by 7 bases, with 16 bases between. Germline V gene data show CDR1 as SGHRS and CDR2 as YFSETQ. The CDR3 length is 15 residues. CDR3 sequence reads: CASSLGPAEGQPQHF. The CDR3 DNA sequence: TGCGCCAGCAGCTTAGGCCCTGCCGAGGGACAGCCCCAGCATTTT.

Here the CDR3 reads CASSDDRVSYNEQFF. The CDR3 DNA reads TGTGCCAGCAGCGACGACAGGGTATCCTACAATGAGCAGTTCTTC. The genes are TRBV14 and TRBJ2-1; 7 nucleotides line up with TRBD1. The CDR3 is 15 residues long. J lost 1 base, V lost 5 bases, and 5 bases had no gene match. In germline, CDR1 is SGHDN, CDR2 FVKESK.

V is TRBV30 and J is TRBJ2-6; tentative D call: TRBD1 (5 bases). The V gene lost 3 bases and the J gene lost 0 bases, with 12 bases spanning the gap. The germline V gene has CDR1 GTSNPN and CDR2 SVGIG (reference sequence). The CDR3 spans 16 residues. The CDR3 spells CAWRRTDNSGANVLTF. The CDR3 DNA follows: TGTGCCTGGAGGAGGACGGACAACTCTGGGGCCAACGTCCTGACTTTC. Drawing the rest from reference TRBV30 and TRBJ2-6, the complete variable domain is SQTIHQWPATLVQPVGSPLSLECTVEGTSNPNLYWYRQAAGRGLQLLFYSVGIGQISSEVPQNLSASRPQDRQFILSSKKLLLSDSGFYLCAWRRTDNSGANVLTFGAGSRLTVL.

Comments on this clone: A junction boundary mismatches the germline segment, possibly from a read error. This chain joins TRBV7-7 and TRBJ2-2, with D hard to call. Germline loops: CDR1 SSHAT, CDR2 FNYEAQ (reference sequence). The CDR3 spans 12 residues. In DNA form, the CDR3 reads TGTGCTAGCAGCTTCTCCGGCGGGGAGCTGTTTTTT. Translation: CASSFSGGELFF.